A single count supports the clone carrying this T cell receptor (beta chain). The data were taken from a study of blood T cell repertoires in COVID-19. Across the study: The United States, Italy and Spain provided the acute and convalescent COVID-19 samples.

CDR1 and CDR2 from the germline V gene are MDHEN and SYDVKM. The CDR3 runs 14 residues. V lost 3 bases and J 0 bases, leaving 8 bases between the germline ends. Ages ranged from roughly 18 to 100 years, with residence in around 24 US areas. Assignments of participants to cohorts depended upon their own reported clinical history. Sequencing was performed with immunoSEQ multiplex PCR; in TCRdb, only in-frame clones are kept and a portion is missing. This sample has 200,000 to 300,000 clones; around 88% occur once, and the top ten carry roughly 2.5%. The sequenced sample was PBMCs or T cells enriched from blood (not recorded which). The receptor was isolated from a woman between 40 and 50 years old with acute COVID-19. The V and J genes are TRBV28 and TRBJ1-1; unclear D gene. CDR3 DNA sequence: TGTGCCAGCAGTTTGGCGGATATGAACACTGAAGCTTTCTTT. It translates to CASSLADMNTEAFF.